This TCR beta chain was captured in a study of cytomegalovirus exposure and HLA in healthy donors. Study-wide points: Common viral pathogens seemed to be connected with several of the most significant clusters, according to a later analysis.

V lost 4 bases and J lost 4; bases outside the gene matches: 3. This CDR3 has 15 amino acids. Germline V gives CDR1 MRHNA, CDR2 SNTAGT. Amplification used 60 Vbeta primers and 13 Jbeta primers. Some clones are missing from TCRdb's copy, which holds only in-frame ones; the method was immunoSEQ multiplex PCR. Among 130,000 to 150,000 clones listed, about four fifths were seen once. This clone occurred once. Its antigen is still unknown. V usage is TRBV6-4 and J usage is TRBJ2-1; 11 nucleotides match TRBD2. Sequencing was done on a sample of PBMCs. The clonotype originates from a man aged 40-49 years in good health and CMV-seropositive. DNA for the CDR3: TGTGCCAGCAGTGTTACTAGCGGGGGATACAATGAGCAGTTCTTC. This sequence encodes CASSVTSGGYNEQFF.